This TCR beta chain was observed in a study of brain metastases from non-small cell lung cancer. Profiling relied on immunoSEQ multiplex PCR, and the TCRdb table lists in-frame clones only, not all of them. The table lists 15,000 or so clones, around 83% of them singletons. The CDR3 has 15 residues. CDR1 and CDR2 from the germline V gene are LGHNA and YNFKEQ. V was clipped by 1 base and J by 5 bases, with 12 bases between them. The J gene is TRBJ2-1, the V gene TRBV4-2, with no clear D. This clonotype was obtained from a donor aged 40 or over with non-small cell lung cancer. The sample consisted of primary lung tumor tissue. The CDR3 region is CASSQADLRNNEQFF. Here the CDR3 DNA reads TGTGCCAGCAGCCAAGCGGATTTGAGAAACAATGAGCAGTTCTTC.